This entry concerns a single T cell receptor (beta chain). The antigen remains unidentified. This CDR3 has 15 amino acids. CDR1 and CDR2 from the germline V gene are KGHSH and LQKENI. V lost 0 bases, J lost 5 bases, and 3 bases stayed unmatched. 60 Vbeta and 13 Jbeta primers were used in PCR. The method was immunoSEQ multiplex PCR; TCRdb's version includes in-frame clones alone and lacks a portion of them. The sample yields roughly 120,000 clones, 70% to 85% seen once. These data come from a study of cytomegalovirus exposure and HLA in healthy donors. Study details: Out of about 170 million T cells, an earlier analysis found some 120 million unique TCR beta sequences in total. Study-wide results and limits: According to the study, approximately 150 TCR beta chains were cytomegalovirus-associated. Certain sequence variants were highly shared and formed a cluster, and this cluster was likely a sequencing artifact. V- and J-gene trimming of TCR beta was linked (in a later analysis) to a missense DCLRE1C variant.

The receptor's source is a woman between 45 and 60 years old in good health and CMV-seropositive. Sequencing was performed on PBMCs. The chain couples TRBV18 to TRBJ2-1; TRBD2 matches at 8 bases. The CDR3 DNA sequence: TGTGCCAGCTCACCACCAAGCGGGAGAGACAATGAGCAGTTCTTC. Translation: CASSPPSGRDNEQFF. The complete variable domain, with remaining parts taken from reference TRBV18 and TRBJ2-1, reads NAGVMQNPRHLVRRRGQEARLRCSPMKGHSHVYWYRQLPEEGLKFMVYLQKENIIDESGMPKERFSAEFPKEGPSILRIQQVVRGDSAAYFCASSPPSGRDNEQFFGPGTRLTVL.